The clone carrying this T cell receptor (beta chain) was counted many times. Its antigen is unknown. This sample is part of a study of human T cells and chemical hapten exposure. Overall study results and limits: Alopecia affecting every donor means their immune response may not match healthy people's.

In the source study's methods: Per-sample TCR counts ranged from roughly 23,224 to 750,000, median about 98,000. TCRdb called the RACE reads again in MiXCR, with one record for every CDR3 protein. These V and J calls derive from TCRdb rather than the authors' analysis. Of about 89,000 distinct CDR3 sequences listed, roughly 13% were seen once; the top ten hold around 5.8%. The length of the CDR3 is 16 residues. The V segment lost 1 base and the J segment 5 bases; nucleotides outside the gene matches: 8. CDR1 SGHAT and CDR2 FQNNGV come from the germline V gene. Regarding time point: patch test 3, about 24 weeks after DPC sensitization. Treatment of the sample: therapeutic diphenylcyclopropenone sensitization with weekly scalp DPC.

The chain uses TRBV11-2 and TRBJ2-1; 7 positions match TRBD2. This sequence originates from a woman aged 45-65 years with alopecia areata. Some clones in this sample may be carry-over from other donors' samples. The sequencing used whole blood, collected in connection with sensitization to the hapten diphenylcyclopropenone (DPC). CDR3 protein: CASSLVTSLVDNEQFF. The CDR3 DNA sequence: TGTGCCAGCAGCTTAGTGACTAGCCTCGTCGACAATGAGCAGTTCTTC.